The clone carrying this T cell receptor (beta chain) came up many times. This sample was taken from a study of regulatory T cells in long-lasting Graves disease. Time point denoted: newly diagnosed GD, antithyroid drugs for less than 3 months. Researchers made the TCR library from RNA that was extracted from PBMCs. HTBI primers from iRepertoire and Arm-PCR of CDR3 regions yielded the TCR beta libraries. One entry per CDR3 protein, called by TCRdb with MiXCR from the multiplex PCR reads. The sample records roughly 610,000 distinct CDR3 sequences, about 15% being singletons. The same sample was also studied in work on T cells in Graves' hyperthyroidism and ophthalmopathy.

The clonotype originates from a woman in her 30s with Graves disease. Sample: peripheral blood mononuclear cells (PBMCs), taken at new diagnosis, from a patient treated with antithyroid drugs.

This chain's CDR3 is CASSHSRFPGTGNYEQYF. DNA for the CDR3: TGTGCCAGCAGCCACAGCCGGTTTCCCGGGACAGGGAACTACGAGCAGTACTTC. The gene calls are TRBV7-9 and TRBJ2-7; TRBD1 agrees at 9 bases. The trim removed 5 bases at V and 3 bases at J, leaving 17 bases unmatched. The CDR3 sequence is 18 residues long. CDR1 is SEHNR, CDR2 FQNEAQ, per germline (reference sequence).